This TCR beta chain was identified during a study of T-cell memory formation after mild COVID-19. There are 16 residues in the CDR3. V was shortened by 7 bases and J by 1 base, with 18 bases between the two germline ends. Germline loops: CDR1 SNHLY, CDR2 FYNNEI. Each CDR3 protein gets one entry after TCRdb re-called the 5' RACE reads with MiXCR. There are under 550,000 distinct CDR3 sequences in the sample; 15% to 20% occur only once, and 10% to 15% lies in the top ten. The specimen was PBMCs or a T cell subset sorted from them (not recorded which). This receptor was identified in an adult woman who had mild COVID-19 (a few samples of this study predate the infection). Cell type and time point are not known. The genes are TRBV2 and TRBJ2-3; D uncertain. The CDR3: CASTSPDLIGTDTQYF. CDR3 in DNA: TGTGCCAGCACTAGTCCAGATTTAATTGGCACAGATACGCAGTATTTT.